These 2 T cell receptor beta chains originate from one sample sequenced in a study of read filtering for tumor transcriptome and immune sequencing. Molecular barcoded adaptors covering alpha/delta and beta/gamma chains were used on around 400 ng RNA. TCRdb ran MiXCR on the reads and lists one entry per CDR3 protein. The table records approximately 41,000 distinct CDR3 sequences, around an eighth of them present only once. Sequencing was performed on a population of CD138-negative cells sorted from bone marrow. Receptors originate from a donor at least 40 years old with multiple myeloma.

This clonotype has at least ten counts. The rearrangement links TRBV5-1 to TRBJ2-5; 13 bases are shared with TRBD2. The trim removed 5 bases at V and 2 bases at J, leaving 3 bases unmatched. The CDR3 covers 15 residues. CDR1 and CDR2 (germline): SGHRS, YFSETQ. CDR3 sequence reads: CASRLAGGMQETQYF. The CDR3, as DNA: TGCGCCAGCAGACTAGCGGGAGGGATGCAAGAGACCCAGTACTTC.

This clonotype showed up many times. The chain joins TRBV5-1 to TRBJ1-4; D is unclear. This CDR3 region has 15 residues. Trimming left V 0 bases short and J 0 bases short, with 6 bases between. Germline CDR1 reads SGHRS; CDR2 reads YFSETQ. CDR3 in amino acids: CASSLAAATNEKLFF. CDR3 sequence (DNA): TGCGCCAGCAGCTTGGCGGCCGCAACTAATGAAAAACTGTTTTTT. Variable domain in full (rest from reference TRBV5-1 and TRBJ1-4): KAGVTQTPRYLIKTRGQQVTLSCSPISGHRSVSWYQQTPGQGLQFLFEYFSETQRNKGNFPGRFSGRQFSNSRSEMNVSTLELGDSALYLCASSLAAATNEKLFFGSGTQLSVL.